These T cell receptor beta chains were read from a single sample in a study of T cell changes during pregnancy in multiple sclerosis. Assay used: immunoSEQ multiplex PCR; TCRdb lists only in-frame clones, some missing. The sample carries more than 40,000 clones, approximately 92% recorded once. This material consisted of CD4+ T cells from peripheral blood mononuclear cells, taken in the third trimester of pregnancy. The origin of the receptors is a female donor with multiple sclerosis, enrolled in a pregnancy study. CDR3s include the opening cysteine and the closing phenylalanine or tryptophan. D genes are given only for firm matches. Clone size, where shown, is once, few, many, or a class for clones that have expanded.

CDR3nt | CDR3aa | j_gene | d_gene | v_gene | abundance
TGCAGCGTAGCTAGCGGGAGTTTGGATGAGCAGTTCTTC | CSVASGSLDEQFF | TRBJ2-1 | TRBD2 | TRBV29-1 | few
TGTGCCAGCAGCTTGGCCCGGACTCACCGTGACTACGAGCAGTACTTC | CASSLARTHRDYEQYF | TRBJ2-7 | - | TRBV5-6 | -
TGTGCCAGCAGCTCCAGCCTGAGGCCCCCCGCGAAGAACACCATATATTTT | CASSSSLRPPAKNTIYF | TRBJ1-3 | - | TRBV7-3 | -
TGTGCCAGCAGCTTAGGCAGGGTTAGCACAGATACGCAGTATTTT | CASSLGRVSTDTQYF | TRBJ2-3 | - | TRBV7-9 | -
TGTGCCAGCAGCGTAGCAGGATCTGGAACTGAAGCTTTCTTT | CASSVAGSGTEAFF | TRBJ1-1 | - | TRBV9 | few
TGTGCCAGCAGCTTGAGCCCAACCTCTGGAAACACCATATATTTT | CASSLSPTSGNTIYF | TRBJ1-3 | - | TRBV7-2 | -
TGTGCCAGCAGCTTATTCCCCGGCCGACTTAACAATGAGCAGTTCTTC | CASSLFPGRLNNEQFF | TRBJ2-1 | - | TRBV7-2 | -
TGTGCCAGCAGTTACTCGGGGGGGCAACCCGGAAACACCATATATTTT | CASSYSGGQPGNTIYF | TRBJ1-3 | - | TRBV6-5 | -
TGTGCCAGCAGCTTCGGACTAGTTGGTCCCAATGAGCAGTTCTTC | CASSFGLVGPNEQFF | TRBJ2-1 | TRBD2 | TRBV5-6 | -
TGTGCCAGCAGCCCAACCAGGGGGCTGAATGAGCAGTTCTTC | CASSPTRGLNEQFF | TRBJ2-1 | TRBD1 | TRBV5-4 | -
TGTGCCAGCAGTTTCGCCCGGAGGGCCGAGCAGTACTTC | CASSFARRAEQYF | TRBJ2-7 | - | TRBV28 | -
TGTGCCAGCAGTGCCACAGGTTGGGGGGGGTACGAGCAGTACTTC | CASSATGWGGYEQYF | TRBJ2-7 | TRBD2 | TRBV6-1 | -
TGTGCCATCAGTCACATCAACTATGGCTACACCTTC | CAISHINYGYTF | TRBJ1-2 | - | TRBV10-3 | -
TGCGCCAGCAGCTGGGGACACTCGAACACTGAAGCTTTCTTT | CASSWGHSNTEAFF | TRBJ1-1 | - | TRBV5-1 | few
TGTGCCAGCTCACCGCGACAAGATGGCTACACCTTC | CASSPRQDGYTF | TRBJ1-2 | - | TRBV18 | once
TGTGCCAGCAGCTTAGCGGGGTCCAGGCTGAGGGCTAGCACAGATACGCAGTATTTT | CASSLAGSRLRASTDTQYF | TRBJ2-3 | - | TRBV7-8 | once
TGTGCCAGTGAGCGGGTAAACAATGAGCAGTTCTTC | CASERVNNEQFF | TRBJ2-1 | - | TRBV6-6 | -
TGTGCCAGCACTTATCTAGCGGGAGCGCTCAATGAGCAGTTCTTC | CASTYLAGALNEQFF | TRBJ2-1 | TRBD2 | TRBV25-1 | -
TGTGCCGAACACGACAGGGGTGGTGAAAAACTGTTTTTT | CAEHDRGGEKLFF | TRBJ1-4 | TRBD1 | TRBV5-4 | -
TGTGCCACCAGCGAAGCGGGAGTGGGGACGGAGACCCAGTACTTC | CATSEAGVGTETQYF | TRBJ2-5 | TRBD2 | TRBV15 | once
TGTGCCAGCAGTTACGGCATCGGGACTGGGAACTATGGCTACACCTTC | CASSYGIGTGNYGYTF | TRBJ1-2 | - | TRBV6-5 | once
TGTGCCAGCAGCCAAGATTTAAACGAGCAGTACTTC | CASSQDLNEQYF | TRBJ2-7 | - | TRBV14 | -
TGTGCCAGCAGTTTGGACAGGGGGAGATACGAGCAGTACTTC | CASSLDRGRYEQYF | TRBJ2-7 | TRBD1 | TRBV28 | -
TGTGCCAGCAGCCCTTGGACAGGGGGGTCCGAGCAGTACTTC | CASSPWTGGSEQYF | TRBJ2-7 | TRBD1 | TRBV7-9 | -
TGTGCCAGTAGTATTCTAGGCGGGATGGGCGCAGATACGCAGTATTTT | CASSILGGMGADTQYF | TRBJ2-3 | - | TRBV19 | -
TGTGCCAGCAGCTTCCGGGATAGTGGAGAGACCCAGTACTTC | CASSFRDSGETQYF | TRBJ2-5 | - | TRBV5-4 | -
TGTGCCAGTGGCCAATTTGGCGGGCGGGAGTACTTC | CASGQFGGREYF | TRBJ2-7 | - | TRBV19 | -
TGTGCCAGCAGTGATCTCTTTGGAGGCCTTACCTACGAGCAGTACTTC | CASSDLFGGLTYEQYF | TRBJ2-7 | - | TRBV6-1 | -
TGTGCCATCAGCCAAGGGGGTTTAGGGGAGACCCAGTACTTC | CAISQGGLGETQYF | TRBJ2-5 | - | TRBV10-3 | once
TGTGCCAGCACCCGGACTAGCGGGAGCGTAAATGAGCAGTTCTTC | CASTRTSGSVNEQFF | TRBJ2-1 | TRBD2 | TRBV6-1 | once
TGTGCCAGCTCACCTCGCGGACTAGCGGGAGGGCCGGGTTACGAGCAGTACTTC | CASSPRGLAGGPGYEQYF | TRBJ2-7 | TRBD2 | TRBV18 | -
TGTGCCAGCAGTTACTCAGGGGGCCGGGGGCCCCAGCATTTT | CASSYSGGRGPQHF | TRBJ1-5 | TRBD1 | TRBV6-5 | -
TGTGCCAGCAGCGTAGCTAGGGGGGGCACCGGGGAGCTGTTTTTT | CASSVARGGTGELFF | TRBJ2-2 | - | TRBV9 | -
TGTGCCAGCAGTTTAGTAAACAGTCAAATCTATGGCTACACCTTC | CASSLVNSQIYGYTF | TRBJ1-2 | - | TRBV28 | -
TGTGCCAGCAGCTTAAGCAGGTCAGCGGGAGGGAACAATGAGCAGTTCTTC | CASSLSRSAGGNNEQFF | TRBJ2-1 | TRBD2 | TRBV7-9 | -
TGCGCCAGCAGCGTACAGGTCCTCCTTGGGCGGGAGAATGTGGATGAGCAGTTCTTC | CASSVQVLLGRENVDEQFF | TRBJ2-1 | TRBD2 | TRBV5-1 | -
TGCAGTGTTGGGGGGGTAGAGACCCAGTACTTC | CSVGGVETQYF | TRBJ2-5 | TRBD2 | TRBV20-1 | -
TGTGCCAGCAGTTACTCCCTCGTTTATAGCTCCTACGAGCAGTACTTC | CASSYSLVYSSYEQYF | TRBJ2-7 | - | TRBV6-5 | -
TGTGCCAGCAGCTTAGGGAGGGACAGGGCCTACACCTTC | CASSLGRDRAYTF | TRBJ1-2 | TRBD1 | TRBV11-2 | -
TGCGCCAGCAGCCAAGCACTAGCGGGAGCCTTATACGAGCAGTACTTC | CASSQALAGALYEQYF | TRBJ2-7 | TRBD2 | TRBV4-3 | -
TGCAGCGTTGGCCGGGGAAGAGAGACCCAGTACTTC | CSVGRGRETQYF | TRBJ2-5 | - | TRBV29-1 | -
TGTGCCAGCAGGACGACAGGGGGCCCCTACAATGAGCAGTTCTTC | CASRTTGGPYNEQFF | TRBJ2-1 | TRBD1 | TRBV7-9 | once
TGTGCCACCAGCACCGGGACTACTGACACAGATACGCAGTATTTT | CATSTGTTDTDTQYF | TRBJ2-3 | TRBD2 | TRBV15 | once
TGTGCCAGCAGTGAATTAACAGCCTGGGGCAATCAGCCCCAGCATTTT | CASSELTAWGNQPQHF | TRBJ1-5 | - | TRBV2 | once
TGTGCCAGCAGGCAATCAGGCACAGATACGCAGTATTTT | CASRQSGTDTQYF | TRBJ2-3 | - | TRBV27 | -
TGTGCCAGCAGCGCGACAAGGAGCAATCAGCCCCAGCATTTT | CASSATRSNQPQHF | TRBJ1-5 | - | TRBV5-6 | -
TGTGCCTGGAGTGGGGGGGCCGGGACAGGGTGGGAGACCCAGTACTTC | CAWSGGAGTGWETQYF | TRBJ2-5 | TRBD1 | TRBV30 | -
TGTGCCAGCAGCTTAGGGACTAGCGGGAGGGCCCGGGAGACCCAGTACTTC | CASSLGTSGRARETQYF | TRBJ2-5 | TRBD2 | TRBV7-8 | once
TGTGCCAGCATCTCCTTCGGGACGGGGGGCCGCGAGCAGTACTTC | CASISFGTGGREQYF | TRBJ2-7 | - | TRBV6-5 | -
TGTGCCAGCAGCCTGTCGGGGGACAGGAATCAGCCCCAGCATTTT | CASSLSGDRNQPQHF | TRBJ1-5 | TRBD1 | TRBV6-4 | once
TGCGCCAGCAGCTTGTTAGCGGGCACAGATACGCAGTATTTT | CASSLLAGTDTQYF | TRBJ2-3 | - | TRBV5-1 | -
TGTGCCAGCAGCCCCAAAGGGGCTGCGCGGTACTTC | CASSPKGAARYF | TRBJ2-7 | - | TRBV14 | -
TGTGCCAGTAGTATCGGGGGACAGGTGTTCGCGAACACCGGGGAGCTGTTTTTT | CASSIGGQVFANTGELFF | TRBJ2-2 | TRBD1 | TRBV19 | -
TGTGCCAGCAGCGTAGGCCCCAATCTTTATAAACTACACAATCAGCCCCAGCATTTT | CASSVGPNLYKLHNQPQHF | TRBJ1-5 | - | TRBV9 | -
TGTGCCAGCAGTTACGGACAGTACTATGGCTACACCTTC | CASSYGQYYGYTF | TRBJ1-2 | - | TRBV6-5 | -
TGCAGCGCTAGGGTGGGGCCAGAGACCCAGTACTTC | CSARVGPETQYF | TRBJ2-5 | - | TRBV29-1 | once
TGCGCCAGCAGCTTGGGACACCGGGGAGCCAGCACCGGGGAGCTGTTTTTT | CASSLGHRGASTGELFF | TRBJ2-2 | - | TRBV5-1 | -
TGTGCCAGCAGTTCCGACAGGGGGACCACCGGGGAGCTGTTTTTT | CASSSDRGTTGELFF | TRBJ2-2 | TRBD1 | TRBV5-4 | -
TGTGCCAGTAGTATACCCGGGGTGGGCTCTGGGGCCAACGTCCTGACTTTC | CASSIPGVGSGANVLTF | TRBJ2-6 | - | TRBV19 | -
TGTGCCAGCAGTTCTCAGGGGGCAGTCGCTGAAGCTTTCTTT | CASSSQGAVAEAFF | TRBJ1-1 | TRBD1 | TRBV28 | -